Presented here are 17 T cell receptor beta chains from one specimen sequenced in a study of T cell responses to AZD1222 COVID-19 vaccine. Profiling relied on immunoSEQ multiplex PCR, and the TCRdb table lists in-frame clones only, not all of them. The sample yields some 40,000 clones, about 78% seen once. The material sequenced was peripheral blood, taken on day 0 of AZD1222 vaccination. These receptors originate from an adult in good health.

The chain couples TRBV19 to TRBJ1-1; D unclear. This CDR3 is 13 amino acids long. Germline V gives CDR1 LNHDA, CDR2 SQIVND (reference sequence). V was trimmed by 5 bases and J by 3 bases, leaving 10 bases between them. The CDR3 is CASSDPSYTEAFF. CDR3 nucleotides: TGTGCCAGTAGTGACCCCAGCTACACTGAAGCTTTCTTT.

This clone was seen a few times. The chain uses TRBV28 and TRBJ1-1, with D uncertain. Trimming removed 0 bases from V and 3 bases from J, with 5 bases in between. The CDR3 is 13 residues long. From germline, CDR1 is MDHEN and CDR2 SYDVKM. CDR3 sequence (DNA): TGTGCCAGCAGTTTATGGGCAGACACTGAAGCTTTCTTT. This codes for CASSLWADTEAFF.

The genes are TRBV9 and TRBJ1-6; D is possibly TRBD1 (6 bases). Trimming removed 0 bases from V and 7 bases from J, with 11 bases in between. The CDR3 runs 15 residues. The germline V gene encodes CDR1 SGDLS and CDR2 YYNGEE. As DNA, the CDR3 is TGTGCCAGCAGCGTAGGGGGGGCTGGGAATTCACCCCTCCACTTT. This codes for CASSVGGAGNSPLHF. Drawing the rest from reference TRBV9 and TRBJ1-6, the complete variable domain is DSGVTQTPKHLITATGQRVTLRCSPRSGDLSVYWYQQSLDQGLQFLIQYYNGEERAKGNILERFSAQQFPDLHSELNLSSLELGDSALYFCASSVGGAGNSPLHFGNGTRLTVT.

In DNA form, the CDR3 reads TGTGCCAGCAGTCCATTTCCAGGGGGTCCCCTCTCCTATAATTCACCCCTCCACTTT. Amino acids: CASSPFPGGPLSYNSPLHF. The chain couples TRBV7-2 to TRBJ1-6, with 7 bases that match TRBD1. V was clipped by 6 bases and J by 0 bases; unmatched bases: 14. The CDR3 loop spans 19 amino acids. Germline CDR1 reads SGHTA; CDR2 reads FQGNSA.

The chain employs TRBV25-1 and TRBJ1-6; unclear D gene. This CDR3 region has 13 residues. V gave up 10 bases and J gave up 6 bases, with 13 bases separating them. Germline CDR1 and CDR2: MGHDK and SYGVNS. The CDR3 DNA is TGTGCCATCCACCCGGACCGTAATTCACCCCTCCACTTT. It translates to CAIHPDRNSPLHF.

This clone was counted once. V usage is TRBV20-1 and J usage is TRBJ2-5; 8 nucleotides align to TRBD2. The J segment lost 2 bases and the V segment lost 3 bases, leaving 11 bases of the junction unmatched. Germline V CDR1 and CDR2: DFQATT, SNEGSKA (reference sequence). This CDR3 contains 16 residues. CDR3 amino acids: CSASPSGGGWQETQYF. In DNA form, the CDR3 reads TGCAGTGCTAGTCCAAGCGGGGGTGGGTGGCAAGAGACCCAGTACTTC.

The CDR3 bases are TGTGCCAGCAGCTTTGAGGGATCTAACTATGGCTACACCTTC. This codes for CASSFEGSNYGYTF. The chain is built from TRBV5-5 and TRBJ1-2; D is unclear. Deletions cut 2 bases from V and 0 bases from J, with 8 bases between. CDR1 and CDR2 (germline): SGHKS, YYEKEE (reference sequence). This CDR3 region has 14 residues.

The chain carries TRBV19 and TRBJ1-5, with D tentatively TRBD1 (5 bases). CDR3 length equals 14 residues. Germline CDR1 is LNHDA and CDR2 is SQIVND (reference sequence). V was trimmed by 7 bases and J by 2 bases, leaving 12 bases between them. CDR3 residues: CASTKGSGNQPQHF. CDR3 sequence (DNA): TGTGCCAGTACCAAGGGGTCTGGCAATCAGCCCCAGCATTTT.

The CDR3 sequence is CASSLHLTSGNTIYF. The CDR3 region has the DNA TGTGCCAGCAGTTTACACTTAACCTCTGGAAACACCATATATTTT. The chain carries TRBV28 and TRBJ1-3; D not certain. Trimming pared 2 bases from V and 0 bases from J, leaving 8 bases between. The CDR3 has 15 amino acids. Per the germline V gene, CDR1 is MDHEN and CDR2 is SYDVKM. Looking up the rest from reference TRBV28 and TRBJ1-3 gives the full variable domain: DVKVTQSSRYLVKRTGEKVFLECVQDMDHENMFWYRQDPGLGLRLIYFSYDVKMKEKGDIPEGYSVSREKKERFSLILESASTNQTSMYLCASSLHLTSGNTIYFGEGSWLTVV.

This chain joins TRBV5-1 and TRBJ2-3, with 7 nucleotides matching TRBD1. J lost 2 bases, V lost 4 bases, and 4 bases had no gene match. This CDR3 has 14 amino acids. The germline CDR1 and CDR2 sequences are SGHRS and YFSETQ. The CDR3 DNA is TGCGCCAGCAGCCCGGGGACAGCCACAGATACGCAGTATTTT. It codes for CASSPGTATDTQYF.

This clone was seen only once. The gene calls are TRBV6-5 and TRBJ1-1, with TRBD1 identical over 7 bases. V trimming: 6 bases; J trimming: 3 bases; junction bases outside the gene matches: 7. The CDR3 runs 14 residues. Germline V CDR1 and CDR2: MNHEY, SVGAGI. CDR3 in DNA: TGTGCCAGCAGGGTGACAGGGAGGGACACTGAAGCTTTCTTT. The encoded protein is CASRVTGRDTEAFF.

This sequence joins TRBV9 and TRBJ2-3, with TRBD1 matching 9 bases. Per germline, CDR1 SGDLS and CDR2 YYNGEE. This CDR3 is built from 16 residues. After removal of 0 bases from V and 3 bases from J, the junction contained 5 bases not matched to a gene. As DNA, the CDR3 is TGTGCCAGCAGCGTAGAGGGAGGGACAGGGACAGATACGCAGTATTTT. As protein: CASSVEGGTGTDTQYF.

The rearrangement links TRBV3-1 (or the pseudogene TRBV3-2) to TRBJ1-2; 8 bases are a match to TRBD1. This CDR3 region has 15 residues. The V and J ends lost 4 bases and 7 bases, in that order; junction bases with no gene match: 11. Germline V lookup: CDR1 LGHDT, CDR2 YNNKEL (reference sequence). The CDR3 protein is CASSLLTGAESGYTF. The CDR3, as DNA: TGTGCCAGCAGCCTCCTGACAGGGGCTGAGAGTGGCTACACCTTC.

This chain uses TRBV9 with TRBJ2-7; maybe TRBD2 (5 bases). Trimming took 0 bases from V and 3 from J, leaving 13 bases between them. This CDR3 has 15 amino acids. Looked up from germline, CDR1 is SGDLS and CDR2 is YYNGEE. The chain's CDR3 is CASSVGSGLSYEQYF. CDR3 nucleotide sequence: TGTGCCAGCAGCGTAGGTTCCGGACTCAGCTACGAGCAGTACTTC. Using reference TRBV9 and TRBJ2-7 for the parts outside the CDR3, the full variable domain is DSGVTQTPKHLITATGQRVTLRCSPRSGDLSVYWYQQSLDQGLQFLIQYYNGEERAKGNILERFSAQQFPDLHSELNLSSLELGDSALYFCASSVGSGLSYEQYFGPGTRLTVT.

The chain combines TRBV6-1 with TRBJ1-1; TRBD1 agrees at 8 bases. Germline V gene data show CDR1 as MNHNS and CDR2 as SASEGT. This CDR3 comprises 12 residues. V dropped 3 bases and J dropped 8; count of bases not matched to a gene: 2. CDR3: CASSERDREAFF. DNA of the CDR3: TGTGCCAGCAGTGAGCGGGACAGGGAAGCTTTCTTT.

This chain connects TRBV18 to TRBJ2-7, with 12 bases matching TRBD1. V shed 5 bases and J 6 bases; nucleotides not matched to a gene: 5. Germline V gene sequence: CDR1 KGHSH, CDR2 LQKENI. The CDR3 is 14 residues long. CDR3 protein: CASSGGQGAGEQYF. The DNA of the CDR3 is TGTGCCAGCTCAGGGGGACAGGGGGCAGGCGAGCAGTACTTC.

The rearrangement uses TRBV7-9 and TRBJ1-5; no definite D call. V lost 2 bases to trimming and J lost 5 bases, with 7 bases between them. This CDR3 contains 13 residues. Germline loops: CDR1 SEHNR, CDR2 FQNEAQ (reference sequence). DNA of the CDR3: TGTGCCAGCAGCTTAATGAGTGATCAGCCCCAGCATTTT. Its protein product is CASSLMSDQPQHF.